The source of this T cell receptor beta chain is a study of T cells in Graves' hyperthyroidism and ophthalmopathy. Study-level findings and limits: Most expanded thyroid clonotypes above 0.001 recurred in blood.

Amplified TCR beta CDR3 regions derived from RNA transcripts. The TCR CDR3 was amplified in a first-round RT-PCR using the HTBI primer set. Using its own MiXCR run on the multiplex PCR reads, TCRdb lists one record per CDR3 protein. The sample records more than 350,000 distinct CDR3 sequences, about 16% being singletons. This clonotype has just a few counts. Its antigen is still unknown. V was shortened by 6 bases and J by 0 bases, with 12 bases between the two germline ends. Germline CDR1 reads SGHVS; CDR2 reads FQNEAQ. CDR3 length: 16 amino acids. The sequenced sample consisted of blood. The V and J genes are TRBV7-8 and TRBJ2-6; D gene unclear. This clonotype was sampled from a woman aged 25 to 39 with Graves' hyperthyroidism. The CDR3 sequence: CASSSPPYSGANVLTF. CDR3 bases: TGTGCCAGCAGTTCCCCCCCTTACTCTGGGGCCAACGTCCTGACTTTC.